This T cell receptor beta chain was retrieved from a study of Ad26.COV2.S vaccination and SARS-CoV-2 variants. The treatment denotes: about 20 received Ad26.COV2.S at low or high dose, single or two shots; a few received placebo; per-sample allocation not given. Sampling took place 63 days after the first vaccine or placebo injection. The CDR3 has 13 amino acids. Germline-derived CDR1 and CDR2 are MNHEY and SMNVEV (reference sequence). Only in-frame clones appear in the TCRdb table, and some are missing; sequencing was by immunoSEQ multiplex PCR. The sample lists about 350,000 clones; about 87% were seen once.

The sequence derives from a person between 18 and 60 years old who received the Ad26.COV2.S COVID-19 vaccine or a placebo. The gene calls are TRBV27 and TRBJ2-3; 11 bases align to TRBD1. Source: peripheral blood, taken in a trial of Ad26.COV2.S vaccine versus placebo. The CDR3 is CVLGQGATDTQYF. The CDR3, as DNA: TGTGTCCTTGGACAGGGGGCCACAGATACGCAGTATTTT.